The 28 T cell receptor beta chains below all came from one sample that was sequenced in a study of control samples from healthy donors and cancer patients. Sequencing used immunoSEQ multiplex PCR; TCRdb keeps in-frame clones, though not all of them. Among about 110,000 clones listed, approximately 90% were seen once. Sequencing used blood. The source of these receptors is a human donor in good health. The donor label of this sample is uncertain.

The genes are TRBV30 and TRBJ1-6; possible D gene TRBD1, 5 bases. Trimming shortened V by 5 bases and J by 9 bases, and 11 bases separated the two germline ends. This CDR3 is 12 amino acids long. The germline V gene has CDR1 GTSNPN and CDR2 SVGIG (reference sequence). The CDR3 loop is CAWGGDLSPLHF. CDR3 bases: TGTGCCTGGGGGGGTGACCTTTCACCCCTCCACTTT.

V and J are TRBV28 and TRBJ1-4; D call uncertain. The CDR3 has 12 amino acids. Trimming removed 6 bases from V and 7 bases from J, with 9 bases in between. Germline-derived CDR1 and CDR2 are MDHEN and SYDVKM. CDR3 nucleotides: TGTGCCAGCAGCCCGGGATTTGAAAAACTGTTTTTT. It translates to CASSPGFEKLFF.

J is TRBJ2-1 and V is TRBV9; 12 bases fit TRBD2. V shed 0 bases, J shed 8 bases, and the junction held 3 bases outside the gene matches. This CDR3 contains 15 residues. Germline V gene data show CDR1 as SGDLS and CDR2 as YYNGEE. For the CDR3, the DNA is TGTGCCAGCAGCGTAGGACTAGCGGGGGCCCATGAGCAGTTCTTC. This translates into CASSVGLAGAHEQFF.

The chain uses TRBV6-5 and TRBJ2-7, with a possible D match to TRBD2 (5 bases). V lost 10 bases and J 1 base, leaving 5 bases between the germline ends. CDR3 length: 10 amino acids. CDR1 and CDR2 from the germline V gene are MNHEY and SVGAGI. CDR3 region: CATGSYEQYV. The DNA for the CDR3 is TGTGCCACGGGGTCCTACGAGCAGTACGTC.

The chain carries TRBV3-1 (or the pseudogene TRBV3-2) and TRBJ1-3; D unresolved. The CDR3 spans 16 residues. CDR1 and CDR2 from the germline V gene are LGHDT and YNNKEL (reference sequence). V dropped 0 bases and J dropped 0 bases, with 9 bases sitting between them. This CDR3 reads CASSQERSFSGNTIYF. The CDR3 region has the DNA TGTGCCAGCAGCCAAGAACGATCGTTCTCTGGAAACACCATATATTTT.

The chain employs TRBV6-5 and TRBJ1-4, with D uncertain. The CDR3 length is 13 residues. The germline V gene has CDR1 MNHEY and CDR2 SVGAGI. Between the trimmed V and J ends, which lost 6 bases and 10 bases, there was a span of 15 bases. Written as DNA, the CDR3 is TGTGCCAGCAGCCCCGAATCTCGAGGAAAACTGTTTTTT. Its translation: CASSPESRGKLFF.

The chain has TRBV7-2 and TRBJ1-2; tentatively, D is TRBD1 (5 bases). CDR1 is SGHTA, CDR2 FQGNSA, per germline. CDR3 length: 16 residues. V was shortened by 5 bases and J by 7 bases, with 23 bases between the two germline ends. The CDR3 reads CASSPTSGPRAGGYTF. Written as DNA, the CDR3 is TGTGCCAGCAGCCCCACTTCCGGGCCCAGGGCGGGTGGCTACACCTTC.

This sequence joins TRBV7-8 and TRBJ2-5; D may be TRBD2 (6 bases). Trimming removed 5 bases at V and 4 bases at J, with 20 bases between. CDR3 length equals 16 residues. CDR1 SGHVS and CDR2 FQNEAQ come from the germline V gene. CDR3 amino acids: CASSGPGAVGGETQYF. The CDR3 region has the DNA TGTGCCAGCAGCGGACCCGGAGCCGTGGGAGGAGAGACCCAGTACTTC.

Only one count was recorded for this clone. V is TRBV10-3 and J is TRBJ1-2; D is uncertain. The CDR3 has 13 residues. Germline assignment: CDR1 ENHRY and CDR2 SYGVKD. Trimming cost V 0 bases and J 2 bases, with 4 bases left between them. The CDR3 protein is CAISESGNYGYTF. DNA of the CDR3: TGTGCCATCAGTGAGTCGGGGAACTATGGCTACACCTTC.

The chain combines TRBV13 with TRBJ1-1; D ambiguous. CDR1 PRHDT and CDR2 FYEKMQ come from the germline V gene (reference sequence). The CDR3 contains 14 residues. Trimming removed 3 bases at V and 1 base at J, with 9 bases between. CDR3 nucleotide sequence: TGTGCCAGCAGCTTCGGTAAGGGGAACACTGAAGCTTTCTTT. Its translation is CASSFGKGNTEAFF.

The rearrangement links TRBV25-1 to TRBJ1-6, with 7 nucleotides matching TRBD1. The V gene's germline CDR1 is MGHDK and CDR2 SYGVNS. The V segment lost 3 bases and the J segment 7 bases; nucleotides outside the gene matches: 12. This CDR3 has 17 residues. CDR3 DNA sequence: TGTGCCAGCAGTGATCCCGGTAGCAGGGGGAAAAATTCACCCCTCCACTTT. Amino acids: CASSDPGSRGKNSPLHF.

The rearrangement uses TRBV2 and TRBJ2-2; TRBD1 matches at 7 bases. The trim removed 7 bases at V and 2 bases at J, leaving 7 bases unmatched. CDR1 and CDR2 from the germline V gene are SNHLY and FYNNEI. The CDR3 loop spans 15 amino acids. This CDR3 reads CASTQGTANTGELFF. The CDR3 DNA reads as TGTGCCAGCACCCAAGGGACAGCCAACACCGGGGAGCTGTTTTTT. The full variable domain, in which reference TRBV2 and TRBJ2-2 provide the parts outside the CDR3, is EPEVTQTPSHQVTQMGQEVILRCVPISNHLYFYWYRQILGQKVEFLVSFYNNEISEKSEIFDDQFSVERPDGSNFTLKIRSTKLEDSAMYFCASTQGTANTGELFFGEGSRLTVL.

The genes are TRBV20-1 and TRBJ1-3; 9 positions match TRBD1. Looked up from germline, CDR1 is DFQATT and CDR2 is SNEGSKA (reference sequence). With 3 bases clipped from V and 1 base from J, the junction kept 7 bases outside the gene matches. CDR3 length: 16 amino acids. CDR3 DNA sequence: TGCAGTGCTAGTACGGGACAGGGTGTTTCTGGAAACACCATATATTTT. Amino acids: CSASTGQGVSGNTIYF.

The chain employs TRBV30 and TRBJ2-3; TRBD2 agrees at 9 bases. The germline V gene has CDR1 GTSNPN and CDR2 SVGIG (reference sequence). With 3 bases clipped from V and 6 bases from J, the junction kept 7 bases outside the gene matches. This CDR3 comprises 14 residues. CDR3: CAWSRASGADTQYF. The CDR3 nucleotides are TGTGCCTGGAGCCGTGCTAGCGGGGCTGATACGCAGTATTTT.

This chain joins TRBV6-1 and TRBJ2-7; weak D call: TRBD2 (6 bases). The CDR3 is 13 residues long. Germline loops: CDR1 MNHNS, CDR2 SASEGT. Trimming removed 0 bases from V and 6 bases from J, with 9 bases in between. DNA of the CDR3: TGTGCCAGCAGTGAAGCGTTCGGGGGCGAGCAGTACTTC. As protein: CASSEAFGGEQYF.

The genes are TRBV6-6 and TRBJ2-3; D is unclear. Per germline, CDR1 MNHNY and CDR2 SVGAGI (reference sequence). There are 12 residues in the CDR3. V lost 7 bases and J lost 6, with 11 bases in between. CDR3 in DNA: TGTGCCAGCACTACCCTGCCTGATACGCAGTATTTT. Its protein is CASTTLPDTQYF.

The chain recombines TRBV20-1 with TRBJ2-7; D gene uncertain. The germline V gene has CDR1 DFQATT and CDR2 SNEGSKA (reference sequence). The CDR3 has 11 residues. V was pared by 5 bases and J by 2 bases, with 7 bases between. CDR3 nucleotide sequence: TGCAGTGCTCTCCTCGCCTACGAGCAGTACTTC. It translates to CSALLAYEQYF.

The chain combines TRBV11-2 with TRBJ1-4; maybe TRBD1 (6 bases). The V end was cut by 2 bases, the J end by 5 bases, with 12 bases between. The CDR3 runs 15 residues. Germline values: CDR1 SGHAT, CDR2 FQNNGV. CDR3 sequence (DNA): TGTGCCAGCAGCTTACTCGGGGGCAGCAATGAAAAACTGTTTTTT. Translated: CASSLLGGSNEKLFF.

The V gene is TRBV7-8, the J gene TRBJ1-1; perhaps TRBD1 as D (5 bases). This CDR3 is built from 14 residues. Germline CDR1 is SGHVS and CDR2 is FQNEAQ. V dropped 4 bases and J dropped 4 bases, with 13 bases sitting between them. In nucleotides, the CDR3 is TGTGCCAGCAGCTACAGGCCCGCTAGCACTGAAGCTTTCTTT. Translation gives CASSYRPASTEAFF.

The chain employs TRBV7-2 and TRBJ1-1; 7 bases match TRBD1. The germline gives CDR1 SGHTA, CDR2 FQGNSA. The CDR3 runs to 15 residues. The J segment lost 2 bases and the V segment lost 3 bases, leaving 6 bases of the junction unmatched. The CDR3, as DNA: TGTGCCAGCAGCTTTCGACAGGGAACTAACACTGAAGCTTTCTTT. It codes for CASSFRQGTNTEAFF.

This clone is a singleton in its sample. The chain's CDR3 is CAISEPSEVKVGPQHF. In nucleotides, the CDR3 is TGTGCCATCAGTGAGCCCTCGGAGGTTAAGGTTGGGCCCCAGCATTTT. The chain couples TRBV10-3 to TRBJ1-5; D is unclear. V was shortened by 2 bases and J by 9 bases, with 20 bases between the two germline ends. CDR3 length: 16 amino acids. In germline, CDR1 is ENHRY, CDR2 SYGVKD.

The chain is built from TRBV5-1 and TRBJ2-2; D might be TRBD2 (7 bases). The V gene's germline CDR1 is SGHRS and CDR2 YFSETQ. This CDR3 contains 15 residues. The V gene lost 6 bases and the J gene lost 3 bases, with 15 bases spanning the gap. The CDR3 coding sequence is TGCGCCAGCAACAAGGGGGGGTTCGACACCGGGGAGCTGTTTTTT. Translating gives CASNKGGFDTGELFF.

CDR3 DNA: TGTGCCAGCAGTTACGCAGGGGAACTCTATAATTCACCCCTCCACTTT. As protein: CASSYAGELYNSPLHF. The rearrangement links TRBV6-6 to TRBJ1-6; D is possibly TRBD1 (6 bases). V shed 2 bases and J shed 3 bases, with 11 bases lying between them. The CDR3 covers 16 residues. CDR1 MNHNY and CDR2 SVGAGI come from the germline V gene (reference sequence).

This rearrangement joins TRBV30 to TRBJ2-3, with TRBD2 identical over 9 bases. Germline CDR1 GTSNPN, CDR2 SVGIG (reference sequence). Trimming at V came to 2 bases and at J to 2 bases, leaving 8 bases not matched to a gene. The CDR3 loop spans 16 amino acids. The CDR3 sequence: CAWSSGTSPTTDTQYF. In DNA, the CDR3 is TGTGCCTGGAGTTCCGGGACTAGCCCCACCACAGATACGCAGTATTTT.

This clone was picked up a small number of times. The chain combines TRBV4-2 with TRBJ1-1; 9 positions match TRBD1. CDR1 and CDR2 from the germline V gene are LGHNA and YNFKEQ. The CDR3 contains 18 residues. V was clipped by 2 bases and J by 5 bases; unmatched bases: 15. In DNA form, the CDR3 reads TGTGCCAGCAGCCAATGGCCAGTACAGGGGACAGGGAGGACTGAAGCTTTCTTT. Amino acids: CASSQWPVQGTGRTEAFF.

The CDR3 spells CASSLSTGAVSPLHF. In DNA form, the CDR3 reads TGCGCCAGCAGCTTGTCTACAGGGGCAGTTTCACCCCTCCACTTT. The chain combines TRBV5-1 with TRBJ1-6; the match to TRBD1 covers 7 bases. CDR1 and CDR2 from the germline V gene are SGHRS and YFSETQ. CDR3 length: 15 residues. After removal of 1 base from V and 9 bases from J, the junction contained 7 bases not matched to a gene.

Of note for this clone: The same CDR3 arises from other DNA sequences in this sample as well. The V call is TRBV12-3 or TRBV12-4, the J call TRBJ1-1, with D unclear. V shed 3 bases and J shed 1 base, with 6 bases lying between them. CDR3 size: 13 residues. The CDR3 is CASSFGQNTEAFF. CDR3 nucleotide sequence: TGTGCCAGCAGTTTTGGGCAGAACACTGAAGCTTTCTTT.

Only a few counts were recorded for this clone. The chain has TRBV7-2 and TRBJ1-4; 8 bases agree with TRBD1. The germline CDR1 and CDR2 sequences are SGHTA and FQGNSA. The V segment lost 1 base and the J segment 5 bases; nucleotides outside the gene matches: 6. This CDR3 comprises 16 residues. CDR3 bases: TGTGCCAGCAGCTTAGACAGGGGGATGGGGAATGAAAAACTGTTTTTT. This sequence encodes CASSLDRGMGNEKLFF.